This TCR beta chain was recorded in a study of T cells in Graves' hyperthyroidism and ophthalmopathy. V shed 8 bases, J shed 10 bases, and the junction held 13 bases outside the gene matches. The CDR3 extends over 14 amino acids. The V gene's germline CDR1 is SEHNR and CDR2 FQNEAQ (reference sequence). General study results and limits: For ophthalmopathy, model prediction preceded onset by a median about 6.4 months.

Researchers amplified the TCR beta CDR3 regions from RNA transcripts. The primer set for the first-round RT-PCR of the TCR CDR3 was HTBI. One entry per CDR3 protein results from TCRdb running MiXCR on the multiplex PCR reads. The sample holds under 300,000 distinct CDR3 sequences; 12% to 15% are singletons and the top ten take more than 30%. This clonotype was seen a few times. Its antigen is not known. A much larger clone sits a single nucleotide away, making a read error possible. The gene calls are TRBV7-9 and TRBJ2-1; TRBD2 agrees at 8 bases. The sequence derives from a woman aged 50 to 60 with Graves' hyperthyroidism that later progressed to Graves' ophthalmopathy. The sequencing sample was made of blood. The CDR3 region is CASGRDPLADEQFF. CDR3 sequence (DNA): TGTGCCAGCGGCCGAGACCCACTAGCGGACGAGCAGTTCTTC.